This T cell receptor (beta chain) was documented in a study of tumor-infiltrating lymphocytes in localized non-small cell lung cancer. Study background: Tumor tissue and non-adjacent uninvolved lung came from each patient. Study findings and constraints: TCR sequencing covered a subset of patients with enough tissue. IM1 and IM2 tumors showed no difference in T-cell fraction.

The V gene lost 6 bases and the J gene lost 1 base, with 26 bases spanning the gap. This CDR3 has 19 amino acids. Germline V CDR1 and CDR2: MDHEN, SYDVKM. Sequencing used immunoSEQ multiplex PCR; TCRdb keeps in-frame clones, though not all of them. This table holds 15,000 to 20,000 clones, 65% to 85% found once. With respect to this clone: Its target is not known.

The genes are TRBV28 and TRBJ2-3, with D perhaps TRBD1 (6 bases). The sequence came from a human donor with non-small cell lung cancer. The sequencing sample was made of uninvolved lung tissue not adjacent to the tumor. CDR3 DNA sequence: TGTGCCAGCAGCCTAACCTCATATCGACAGGCAAGGGGCACAGATACGCAGTATTTT. Its protein product is CASSLTSYRQARGTDTQYF.